Presented here are 30 T cell receptor beta chains from one specimen sequenced in a study of radiotherapy plus CTLA-4 blockade in lung cancer. The method was immunoSEQ multiplex PCR; TCRdb's version includes in-frame clones alone and lacks a portion of them. In the table there are 85,000 to 90,000 clones, roughly 78% of which are singletons. Sequenced here: peripheral blood, sampled from a patient treated with radiotherapy plus ipilimumab. These receptors were collected from a human donor with non-small cell lung cancer that progressed on radiotherapy plus ipilimumab.

J is TRBJ2-3 and V is TRBV5-4; tentative D call: TRBD1 (5 bases). The CDR3 contains 13 residues. The V and J ends lost 3 bases and 4 bases respectively, with 9 bases between them. Germline CDR1 is SGHNT and CDR2 is YYREEE (reference sequence). CDR3 loop: CASSSEQADTQYF. The CDR3 DNA reads TGTGCCAGCAGCTCCGAACAGGCAGATACGCAGTATTTT.

The CDR3, as DNA: TGTGCCAGCAGCGGAGGGGGACTAGCTAGGTACGAGCAGTACTTC. Translating it yields CASSGGGLARYEQYF. The gene calls are TRBV11-2 and TRBJ2-7; 9 bases line up with TRBD2. This CDR3 is 15 amino acids long. Losses at the gene ends were 5 bases for V and 4 bases for J; bases not matched to a gene: 9. Germline lookup yields CDR1 SGHAT and CDR2 FQNNGV.

This clone has just a few counts. The V call is TRBV6-1, the J call TRBJ2-2, with D possibly being TRBD1 or TRBD2 (5 bases each). Trimming took off 6 bases at V and 6 bases at J, with 14 bases between the two ends. Germline CDR1 is MNHNS and CDR2 is SASEGT. The CDR3 is made up of 14 amino acids. In nucleotides, the CDR3 is TGTGCCAGCAGCCGGGACCTTGGAGCCGGGGAGCTGTTTTTT. This gives the protein CASSRDLGAGELFF.

This chain uses TRBV20-1 with TRBJ2-1, with 8 bases aligning to TRBD2. V lost 8 bases to trimming and J lost 9 bases; unmatched junction nucleotides: 6. CDR3 length: 11 residues. CDR1 is DFQATT, CDR2 SNEGSKA, per germline (reference sequence). In DNA form, the CDR3 reads TGCAGTCCACGGGGGGGGAGTGAGCAGTTCTTC. Amino acids: CSPRGGSEQFF.

The chain carries TRBV5-1 and TRBJ2-7, with 9 bases identical to TRBD2. This CDR3 has 16 amino acids. V gave up 5 bases and J gave up 0 bases; unmatched junction bases: 9. Germline CDR1 reads SGHRS; CDR2 reads YFSETQ. The CDR3 coding sequence is TGCGCCAGCAGTGTTAGCGGGAGTGGGGGCTCCTACGAGCAGTACTTC. Protein: CASSVSGSGGSYEQYF.

This clone was seen a single time. The V and J genes are TRBV4-2 and TRBJ2-3, with D possibly being TRBD2 (6 bases). The V end lost 0 bases, the J end lost 2 bases, and 21 bases lay between the germline ends. The germline V gene has CDR1 LGHNA and CDR2 YNFKEQ. There are 19 residues in the CDR3. The CDR3 loop is CASSQENGRTGLPTDTQYF. DNA for the CDR3: TGTGCCAGCAGCCAAGAAAACGGGCGGACGGGACTCCCCACAGATACGCAGTATTTT.

V gene TRBV30 combines with J gene TRBJ2-3; D remains ambiguous. CDR3 length: 14 residues. Trimming took 3 bases from V and 2 from J, leaving 12 bases between them. Germline V gene sequence: CDR1 GTSNPN, CDR2 SVGIG (reference sequence). The CDR3 coding sequence is TGTGCCTGGAGCAGTACTGGGCCCACAGATACGCAGTATTTT. It yields the protein CAWSSTGPTDTQYF. Full variable domain (missing parts from reference TRBV30 and TRBJ2-3): SQTIHQWPATLVQPVGSPLSLECTVEGTSNPNLYWYRQAAGRGLQLLFYSVGIGQISSEVPQNLSASRPQDRQFILSSKKLLLSDSGFYLCAWSSTGPTDTQYFGPGTRLTVL.

This clone was seen a single time. The chain recombines TRBV27 with TRBJ1-1, with D maybe TRBD1 (6 bases). V lost 8 bases and J 0 bases, leaving 13 bases between the germline ends. CDR3 size: 14 residues. CDR1 and CDR2 (germline): MNHEY, SMNVEV (reference sequence). Here the CDR3 reads CASGPGTLNTEAFF. In nucleotides, the CDR3 is TGTGCCAGCGGCCCCGGGACATTGAACACTGAAGCTTTCTTT.

This clone was detected only a few times. The V call is TRBV19, the J call TRBJ2-7; D perhaps matches TRBD1 (6 bases). The germline CDR1 and CDR2 sequences are LNHDA and SQIVND (reference sequence). CDR3 length: 13 amino acids. Between the trimmed V and J ends, which lost 8 bases and 4 bases, there was a span of 15 bases. The CDR3 region is CASATGWGYEQYF. The CDR3 DNA reads as TGTGCCAGTGCAACAGGGTGGGGGTACGAGCAGTACTTC.

This clone was picked up one time. The V and J genes are TRBV28 and TRBJ1-1; D not certain. Germline V gene data show CDR1 as MDHEN and CDR2 as SYDVKM. Trimming removed 5 bases at V and 12 bases at J, with 25 bases between. This CDR3 is built from 15 residues. DNA of the CDR3: TGTGCCAGCAGTCCACCCGCCTCGGGGTCATGGCGTCCTTTCTTT. It is translated as CASSPPASGSWRPFF.

The chain couples TRBV15 to TRBJ2-5; D may correspond to TRBD1 or TRBD2 (5 bases each). V lost 5 bases and J lost 3, with 10 bases in between. This CDR3 is 13 amino acids long. CDR1 is LNHNV, CDR2 YYDKDF, per germline (reference sequence). CDR3 sequence (DNA): TGTGCCACCAGCGTCTGGGGGAAAGAGACCCAGTACTTC. This codes for CATSVWGKETQYF. The entire variable domain, with the rest obtained from reference TRBV15 and TRBJ2-5, is as follows: DAMVIQNPRYQVTQFGKPVTLSCSQTLNHNVMYWYQQKSSQAPKLLFHYYDKDFNNEADTPDNFQSRRPNTSFCFLDIRSPGLGDTAMYLCATSVWGKETQYFGPGTRLLVL.

CDR3 DNA: TGTGCCAGCAGGCCCGAGAGTGGTGGCTACACCTTC. Its protein is CASRPESGGYTF. This chain connects TRBV7-9 to TRBJ1-2; D uncertain. Per germline, CDR1 SEHNR and CDR2 FQNEAQ (reference sequence). The CDR3 length is 12 residues. The V and J ends lost 6 bases and 7 bases respectively, with 12 bases between them.

The V and J genes are TRBV5-4 and TRBJ2-3, with 14 bases aligning to TRBD2. CDR3 length: 15 amino acids. With V trimmed by 4 bases and J by 3 bases, 1 base remained unmatched. In germline, CDR1 is SGHNT, CDR2 YYREEE (reference sequence). CDR3 sequence (DNA): TGTGCCAGCAGCGGGACTAGCGGGGGAACAGATACGCAGTATTTT. Amino acids: CASSGTSGGTDTQYF.

As concerns this clone: Other DNA sequences in the same sample also yield this CDR3. The chain has TRBV5-4 and TRBJ2-1; 10 nucleotides match TRBD2. The germline gives CDR1 SGHNT, CDR2 YYREEE (reference sequence). V lost 2 bases to trimming and J lost 7 bases; unmatched junction nucleotides: 9. The CDR3 contains 16 residues. Here the CDR3 reads CASSLRTAGGGNEQFF. CDR3 DNA: TGTGCCAGCAGCTTAAGGACAGCGGGGGGGGGAAATGAGCAGTTCTTC.

The gene calls are TRBV28 and TRBJ1-5, with D maybe TRBD1 (5 bases). Germline values: CDR1 MDHEN, CDR2 SYDVKM. V was trimmed by 6 bases and J by 2 bases, leaving 14 bases between them. This CDR3 has 15 amino acids. CDR3 nucleotide sequence: TGTGCCAGCAGCCCCCGGGGGACCGGCAATCAGCCCCAGCATTTT. Protein sequence: CASSPRGTGNQPQHF.

V usage is TRBV9 and J usage is TRBJ1-4; TRBD1 matches at 9 bases. The V gene end was trimmed by 0 bases and the J gene end by 8 bases; junction bases not matched to a gene: 14. The CDR3 is 18 residues long. Germline V lookup: CDR1 SGDLS, CDR2 YYNGEE. DNA for the CDR3: TGTGCCAGCAGCGTAGCACGGGACAGGGCGGCCCCCGGCGAAAAACTGTTTTTT. It translates to CASSVARDRAAPGEKLFF.

This chain uses TRBV6-5 with TRBJ2-7; possible D gene TRBD2, 6 bases. Per the germline V gene, CDR1 is MNHEY and CDR2 is SVGAGI. V lost 6 bases, J lost 0 bases, and 15 bases lay in between. The CDR3 totals 15 residues. The CDR3, as DNA: TGTGCCAGCAGGGCGGGACTCTCAAGCTCCTACGAGCAGTACTTC. It yields the protein CASRAGLSSSYEQYF.

This clone was seen more than once but under ten times. The chain uses TRBV11-2 and TRBJ2-1; 11 bases are shared with TRBD2. V shed 5 bases, J shed 1 base, and the junction held 4 bases outside the gene matches. The CDR3 is 16 residues long. Germline V gene lookup returns CDR1 SGHAT and CDR2 FQNNGV. DNA of the CDR3: TGTGCCAGCAGCCTTACTAGCGGGAGTTCCTACAATGAGCAGTTCTTC. Residues: CASSLTSGSSYNEQFF.

The chain carries TRBV6-5 and TRBJ2-1; no reliable D call. The V gene lost 0 bases and the J gene lost 0 bases, with 9 bases spanning the gap. From germline, CDR1 is MNHEY and CDR2 SVGAGI. The CDR3 length is 16 residues. CDR3: CASSYSWDSSYNEQFF. The CDR3 nucleotides are TGTGCCAGCAGTTACTCTTGGGATAGCTCCTACAATGAGCAGTTCTTC.

V and J are TRBV5-6 and TRBJ2-3; the match to TRBD2 covers 11 bases. Germline V gene sequence: CDR1 SGHDT, CDR2 YYEEEE. There are 17 residues in the CDR3. The V segment lost 0 bases and the J segment 5 bases; nucleotides outside the gene matches: 8. CDR3: CASSLGLAGPLGDTQYF. CDR3 sequence (DNA): TGTGCCAGCAGCTTGGGACTAGCGGGACCCTTGGGAGATACGCAGTATTTT.

The chain combines TRBV6-5 with TRBJ1-1; D unclear. This CDR3 contains 13 residues. Germline lookup yields CDR1 MNHEY and CDR2 SVGAGI. V was pared by 1 base and J by 7 bases, with 10 bases between. Here the CDR3 reads CASSYFEGGEAFF. Written as DNA, the CDR3 is TGTGCCAGCAGTTACTTCGAGGGAGGTGAAGCTTTCTTT.

V gene TRBV29-1 combines with J gene TRBJ1-5; perhaps TRBD1 as D (5 bases). Germline V gene lookup returns CDR1 SQVTM and CDR2 ANQGSEA. CDR3 length equals 12 residues. Trimming left V 7 bases short and J 1 base short, with 8 bases between. CDR3 bases: TGCAGCGCCAGGGACAGCAATCAGCCCCAGCATTTT. Protein sequence: CSARDSNQPQHF.

The rearrangement uses TRBV7-9 and TRBJ2-7; D remains unclear. V gave up 5 bases and J gave up 5 bases, with 16 bases separating them. Germline values: CDR1 SEHNR, CDR2 FQNEAQ (reference sequence). This CDR3 spans 14 amino acids. This CDR3 reads CASSPAMILDEQYF. CDR3 nucleotides: TGTGCCAGCAGCCCTGCCATGATATTGGACGAGCAGTACTTC.

This clone occurred a few times. V and J are TRBV5-1 and TRBJ1-2, with 9 bases identical to TRBD1. With V trimmed by 4 bases and J by 8 bases, 12 bases remained unmatched. The CDR3 is made up of 15 amino acids. Germline V gene sequence: CDR1 SGHRS, CDR2 YFSETQ. The CDR3 sequence is CASSLTGTGTRGYTF. DNA for the CDR3: TGCGCCAGCAGCCTCACCGGGACAGGGACGCGCGGCTACACCTTC.

J is TRBJ2-7 and V is TRBV5-4, with 11 positions matching TRBD2. The length of the CDR3 is 13 residues. CDR1 and CDR2 (germline): SGHNT, YYREEE (reference sequence). V shed 7 bases, J shed 5 bases, and the junction held 5 bases outside the gene matches. The chain's CDR3 is CASQLAGVNEQYF. CDR3 DNA: TGTGCCAGCCAACTAGCGGGAGTAAACGAGCAGTACTTC.

CDR3 amino acids: CASSLSNLRQSRANVLTF. The DNA of the CDR3 is TGTGCCAGCAGTTTGAGTAACTTACGACAAAGTCGGGCCAACGTCCTGACTTTC. The V and J genes are TRBV6-9 and TRBJ2-6; D gene ambiguous. Germline V gene sequence: CDR1 MNHGY, CDR2 SVAAGI. The V end lost 4 bases, the J end lost 5 bases, and 21 bases lay between the germline ends. CDR3 length equals 18 residues.

The chain has TRBV6-5 and TRBJ1-5, with 11 nucleotides matching TRBD1. Trimming took 4 bases from V and 7 from J; bases not matched to a gene: 3. This CDR3 is built from 14 residues. Per the germline V gene, CDR1 is MNHEY and CDR2 is SVGAGI. CDR3 nucleotides: TGTGCCAGCAGTTGGACAGGGGGCGGCCAGCCCCAGCATTTT. Amino acids: CASSWTGGGQPQHF.

The genes are TRBV5-1 and TRBJ2-5, with D perhaps TRBD2 (5 bases). Germline V gene sequence: CDR1 SGHRS, CDR2 YFSETQ. This CDR3 contains 14 residues. The germline V and J ends were trimmed by 0 bases and 3 bases, with 9 bases remaining between them. CDR3 loop: CASSLGIGEETQYF. The CDR3 DNA follows: TGCGCCAGCAGCTTGGGGATCGGGGAAGAGACCCAGTACTTC.

The chain couples TRBV5-6 to TRBJ1-3; D call uncertain. Germline CDR1 is SGHDT and CDR2 is YYEEEE. V was shortened by 1 base and J by 0 bases, with 5 bases between the two germline ends. The CDR3 has 14 residues. CDR3 nucleotides: TGTGCCAGCAGCTTGCGAAGCTCTGGAAACACCATATATTTT. Protein product: CASSLRSSGNTIYF.

This clone appeared once. This chain links TRBV5-4 with TRBJ2-1; D is unresolved. CDR1 SGHNT and CDR2 YYREEE come from the germline V gene (reference sequence). CDR3 length: 13 amino acids. V lost 0 bases and J lost 6, with 7 bases in between. The CDR3 region has the DNA TGTGCCAGCAGCTTGGTGGATTCCAATGAGCAGTTCTTC. Its translation: CASSLVDSNEQFF.